This entry is about one T cell receptor (beta chain). Deletions cut 4 bases from V and 1 base from J, with 17 bases between. The length of the CDR3 is 16 residues. The germline V gene has CDR1 SGHKS and CDR2 YYEKEE (reference sequence). The data are from a study of shared clonotypes between healthy human individuals. TCRdb's copy holds only in-frame clones and misses some; the assay was immunoSEQ multiplex PCR. The sample lists 1,500,000 or so clones, roughly 96% occurring once. This TCR came from a man in his thirties or forties in good health. The rearrangement uses TRBV5-5 and TRBJ1-1; D is ambiguous. The specimen was naive CD4+ T cells sorted from blood. The subset is: CD45RA+ positively selected. CDR3 DNA sequence: TGTGCCAGCAGCCCCCAAGGGCAGGATTGGAACACTGAAGCTTTCTTT. It codes for CASSPQGQDWNTEAFF.